This is a list of T cell receptor beta chains from one sample in a study of glioma-infiltrating T cells after dendritic cell vaccination. Assay used: immunoSEQ multiplex PCR; TCRdb lists only in-frame clones, some missing. Altogether fewer than 65,000 clones are present, 70% to 90% being singletons, with the ten largest covering over 4.5%. Sequenced here: blood, sampled after dendritic cell vaccination. The receptors derive from a human donor with glioblastoma. CDR3s include the opening cysteine and the closing phenylalanine or tryptophan. The D gene is left open where the match is weak. The listing skips clone size in some rows; elsewhere it reads once, few, many or a size class.

v_call: TRBV18; d_call: TRBD1; clone_size: .; j_call: TRBJ2-7; cdr3_nt: TGTGCCAGCTCACCGAACACAGGGGGCTGGGAGCAGTACTTC; cdr3_aa: CASSPNTGGWEQYF
v_call: TRBV6-5; d_call: TRBD2; clone_size: .; j_call: TRBJ2-1; cdr3_nt: TGTGCCAGCAGTTACTCGCGGGGGGACAATGAGCAGTTCTTC; cdr3_aa: CASSYSRGDNEQFF
v_call: TRBV18; d_call: .; clone_size: .; j_call: TRBJ2-2; cdr3_nt: TGTGCCAGCTCACCACGTGCAGGGTCCGCCGGGGAGCTGTTTTTT; cdr3_aa: CASSPRAGSAGELFF
v_call: TRBV19; d_call: .; clone_size: once; j_call: TRBJ2-7; cdr3_nt: TGTGCCAGTAGTGGAGTCCGGGGGGAGCAGTACTTC; cdr3_aa: CASSGVRGEQYF
v_call: TRBV7-2; d_call: .; clone_size: .; j_call: TRBJ2-1; cdr3_nt: TGTGCCAGCAGCGACCTGGGGGCCGGGAATGAGCAGTTCTTC; cdr3_aa: CASSDLGAGNEQFF
v_call: TRBV10-3; d_call: .; clone_size: few; j_call: TRBJ1-1; cdr3_nt: TGTGCCATCAGTGCCGGACAGATGAACACTGAAGCTTTCTTT; cdr3_aa: CAISAGQMNTEAFF
v_call: TRBV10-1; d_call: .; clone_size: .; j_call: TRBJ2-1; cdr3_nt: TGCGCCAGCAATGGTGAGGTAAGTGTCCGCAATGAGCAGTTCTTC; cdr3_aa: CASNGEVSVRNEQFF
v_call: TRBV7-7; d_call: .; clone_size: .; j_call: TRBJ2-5; cdr3_nt: TGTGCTAGCAGCCCGGGATACCAAGAGACCCAGTACTTC; cdr3_aa: CASSPGYQETQYF
v_call: TRBV5-5; d_call: TRBD1; clone_size: .; j_call: TRBJ2-7; cdr3_nt: TGTGCCAGCAGCTATAGGACAGGGGTGTCCTACGAGCAGTACTTC; cdr3_aa: CASSYRTGVSYEQYF
v_call: TRBV5-5; d_call: .; clone_size: .; j_call: TRBJ2-5; cdr3_nt: TGTGCCAGCAGCTTTGACAGATACCTTGGGACCCAGTACTTC; cdr3_aa: CASSFDRYLGTQYF
v_call: TRBV19; d_call: .; clone_size: .; j_call: TRBJ2-1; cdr3_nt: TGTGCCAGTAGTAAGGCGGCAAGCTCCTACAATGAGCAGTTCTTC; cdr3_aa: CASSKAASSYNEQFF
v_call: TRBV30; d_call: .; clone_size: .; j_call: TRBJ2-7; cdr3_nt: TGTGCCTGGAGCGCTAGATTATCGCACTACGAGCAGTACTTC; cdr3_aa: CAWSARLSHYEQYF
v_call: TRBV18; d_call: TRBD1; clone_size: .; j_call: TRBJ2-7; cdr3_nt: TGTGCCAGCTCACCAAGACAGGGATCTACCTACGAGCAGTACTTC; cdr3_aa: CASSPRQGSTYEQYF
v_call: TRBV18; d_call: TRBD2; clone_size: .; j_call: TRBJ2-1; cdr3_nt: TGTGCCAGCTCATCGATGACTAGCGGGAGCGATGAGCAGTTCTTC; cdr3_aa: CASSSMTSGSDEQFF
v_call: TRBV9; d_call: TRBD2; clone_size: .; j_call: TRBJ2-5; cdr3_nt: TGTGCCAGCAGCGTAGGGAAGGCGGGAGGGAGAGAGACCCAGTACTTC; cdr3_aa: CASSVGKAGGRETQYF
v_call: TRBV5-1; d_call: TRBD2; clone_size: .; j_call: TRBJ2-3; cdr3_nt: TGCGCCAGCTTAGCGGGAGCCCCCGCAGATACGCAGTATTTT; cdr3_aa: CASLAGAPADTQYF
v_call: TRBV2; d_call: TRBD2; clone_size: .; j_call: TRBJ2-7; cdr3_nt: TGTGCCAGCAGCCTTAATAGCGGGAGGGACTACGAGCAGTACTTC; cdr3_aa: CASSLNSGRDYEQYF
v_call: TRBV6-1; d_call: .; clone_size: .; j_call: TRBJ2-7; cdr3_nt: TGTGCCAGCAGTGAACAGGTGGAGCAGTACTTC; cdr3_aa: CASSEQVEQYF
v_call: TRBV5-1; d_call: TRBD2; clone_size: .; j_call: TRBJ2-3; cdr3_nt: TGCGCCAGCAGCTTGGGACTAGCGGGGATTACAGATACGCAGTATTTT; cdr3_aa: CASSLGLAGITDTQYF
v_call: TRBV5-1; d_call: .; clone_size: .; j_call: TRBJ2-3; cdr3_nt: TGCGCCAGCAGCGCCACAGATCCCACAGATACGCAGTATTTT; cdr3_aa: CASSATDPTDTQYF
v_call: TRBV6-6; d_call: .; clone_size: .; j_call: TRBJ1-6; cdr3_nt: TGTGCCAGCAGTCTTTCCAGCTCCTATAATTCACCCCTCCACTTT; cdr3_aa: CASSLSSSYNSPLHF
v_call: TRBV2; d_call: .; clone_size: .; j_call: TRBJ2-5; cdr3_nt: TGTGCCAGCAGATACAGTGGAGAGACCCAGTACTTC; cdr3_aa: CASRYSGETQYF
v_call: TRBV18; d_call: TRBD2; clone_size: .; j_call: TRBJ2-2; cdr3_nt: TGTGCCAGCTCACCCCTACTAGCGGGGAACACCGGGGAGCTGTTTTTT; cdr3_aa: CASSPLLAGNTGELFF
v_call: TRBV4-2; d_call: .; clone_size: .; j_call: TRBJ1-2; cdr3_nt: TGTGCCAGCAGCCAGGGGGGGGGCCTCTATGGCTACACCTTC; cdr3_aa: CASSQGGGLYGYTF
v_call: TRBV30; d_call: .; clone_size: .; j_call: TRBJ1-1; cdr3_nt: TGTGCCTCCACATACAGCCAGGGAGGAGGCACTGAAGCTTTCTTT; cdr3_aa: CASTYSQGGGTEAFF
v_call: TRBV4-3; d_call: TRBD1; clone_size: once; j_call: TRBJ1-2; cdr3_nt: TGCGCCAGCAGCCAAGATCTCAGGGGGCCCTTCTATGGCTACACCTTC; cdr3_aa: CASSQDLRGPFYGYTF
v_call: TRBV27; d_call: .; clone_size: .; j_call: TRBJ2-7; cdr3_nt: TGTGCCAGCCTCCATTATCTACGGGAGCAGTACTTC; cdr3_aa: CASLHYLREQYF
v_call: TRBV27; d_call: .; clone_size: .; j_call: TRBJ2-2; cdr3_nt: TGTGCCAGCAGTTTTGGGCTAGTCGGGGCCGGGGAGCTGTTTTTT; cdr3_aa: CASSFGLVGAGELFF
v_call: TRBV10-3; d_call: .; clone_size: once; j_call: TRBJ1-2; cdr3_nt: TGTGCCATCAGTGAGGCGGGGTATGGCTACACCTTC; cdr3_aa: CAISEAGYGYTF
v_call: TRBV28; d_call: TRBD1; clone_size: .; j_call: TRBJ2-7; cdr3_nt: TGTGCCAGCAGCCGACAGGGGGCGCGGAACGAGCAGTACTTC; cdr3_aa: CASSRQGARNEQYF
v_call: TRBV13; d_call: .; clone_size: .; j_call: TRBJ2-1; cdr3_nt: TGTGCCAGCAGCTTACCGGAGGGGGCGGTCCACAATGAGCAGTTCTTC; cdr3_aa: CASSLPEGAVHNEQFF
v_call: TRBV2; d_call: TRBD1; clone_size: .; j_call: TRBJ1-2; cdr3_nt: TGTGCCAGCAGCGCGGGACAGATTAACTATGGCTACACCTTC; cdr3_aa: CASSAGQINYGYTF
v_call: TRBV28; d_call: TRBD2; clone_size: .; j_call: TRBJ2-7; cdr3_nt: TGTGCCAGCAGAATACGTAGCGGGAGAGCACGGGGCGAGCAGTACTTC; cdr3_aa: CASRIRSGRARGEQYF
v_call: TRBV5-4; d_call: .; clone_size: .; j_call: TRBJ1-2; cdr3_nt: TGTGCCAGCAGCCCTGACACTTATGGCTACACCTTC; cdr3_aa: CASSPDTYGYTF
v_call: TRBV7-9; d_call: .; clone_size: .; j_call: TRBJ2-3; cdr3_nt: TGTGCCAGCAGTAAAAACGACTGGTTCACAGATACGCAGTATTTT; cdr3_aa: CASSKNDWFTDTQYF
v_call: TRBV6-6; d_call: .; clone_size: .; j_call: TRBJ1-1; cdr3_nt: TGTGCCAGCAGTTTGGCAGGGAGGACTGAAGCTTTCTTT; cdr3_aa: CASSLAGRTEAFF